This is a list of T cell receptor beta chains from one sample in a study of OX40 agonist ivuxolimab in advanced cancers. Only in-frame clones appear in the TCRdb table, and some are missing; sequencing was by immunoSEQ multiplex PCR. The table has around 46,000 clones, roughly nine tenths seen once; the top ten hold roughly 4.5%. Sequences were derived from CD4+ or CD8+ T cells sorted from blood, sampled in a trial of the OX40 agonist ivuxolimab. The receptors come from an adult with an advanced solid tumor such as melanoma, head and neck, liver or kidney cancer. The CDR3 runs from the conserved cysteine through the conserved F or W. A D gene is named only where the DNA matches it firmly. Clone size appears in some rows only: once, few, many, or a class for an expanded clone.

clone_size | j_call | v_call | d_call | cdr3_nt | cdr3_aa
once | TRBJ1-4 | TRBV10-3 | - | TGTGCCATCAGTGAGACCGGGACAAGATATGAAAAACTGTTTTTT | CAISETGTRYEKLFF
- | TRBJ1-5 | TRBV2 | - | TGTGCCAGCAGTCCCCGGGGGGGCGGCAATCAGCCCCAGCATTTT | CASSPRGGGNQPQHF
- | TRBJ2-2 | TRBV6-5 | - | TGTGCCAGCAGCACCGAGGGGACCGGGGAGCTGTTTTTT | CASSTEGTGELFF
- | TRBJ1-1 | TRBV19 | - | TGTGCCAGTAGTATCAGGGCGGGGGGGACTGAAGCTTTCTTT | CASSIRAGGTEAFF
- | TRBJ2-7 | TRBV28 | - | TGTGCCAGCAGCCCGATTGGGCTGGGTGGGGGCCACGAGCAGTACTTC | CASSPIGLGGGHEQYF
- | TRBJ2-2 | TRBV9 | - | TGTGCCAGCCGCGGCGGTAACACCGGGGAGCTGTTTTTT | CASRGGNTGELFF
few | TRBJ1-1 | TRBV6-1 | - | TGTGCCAGCACTGAGTGGGGGATGAACACTGAAGCTTTCTTT | CASTEWGMNTEAFF
- | TRBJ2-7 | TRBV30 | TRBD2 | TGTGCCTGGAGCCCTAACAGGTTCTCCCTTGGCGGGAGCTCCTACGAGCAGTACTTC | CAWSPNRFSLGGSSYEQYF
- | TRBJ2-4 | TRBV7-8 | - | TGTGCCAGCAGCTTAGGCGACAGGAGGAACATTCAGTACTTC | CASSLGDRRNIQYF
- | TRBJ2-1 | TRBV9 | TRBD2 | TGTGCCAGCAGCGTAGACGGGACTAGCGGGAGGGCAGGGTACAATGAGCAGTTCTTC | CASSVDGTSGRAGYNEQFF
once | TRBJ2-3 | TRBV2 | - | TGTGCCAGCAGAGACCCCAGAAGGGGGTCAACAGATACGCAGTATTTT | CASRDPRRGSTDTQYF
- | TRBJ2-1 | TRBV6-1 | - | TGTGCCAGCAACGAACAGGGGGGGGACAATGAGCAGTTCTTC | CASNEQGGDNEQFF
- | TRBJ2-7 | TRBV7-9 | - | TGTGCCAGCAGCTTAGTGAGAGGGGCCAGCGAGCAGTACTTC | CASSLVRGASEQYF
- | TRBJ1-1 | TRBV9 | - | TGTGCCAGCAGCGTAGATGGGGGCTCCCCTTCTGAAGCTTTCTTT | CASSVDGGSPSEAFF
- | TRBJ1-1 | TRBV7-9 | - | TGTGCCAGCAGCCCCGATCGGGGGGCTGAAGCTTTCTTT | CASSPDRGAEAFF